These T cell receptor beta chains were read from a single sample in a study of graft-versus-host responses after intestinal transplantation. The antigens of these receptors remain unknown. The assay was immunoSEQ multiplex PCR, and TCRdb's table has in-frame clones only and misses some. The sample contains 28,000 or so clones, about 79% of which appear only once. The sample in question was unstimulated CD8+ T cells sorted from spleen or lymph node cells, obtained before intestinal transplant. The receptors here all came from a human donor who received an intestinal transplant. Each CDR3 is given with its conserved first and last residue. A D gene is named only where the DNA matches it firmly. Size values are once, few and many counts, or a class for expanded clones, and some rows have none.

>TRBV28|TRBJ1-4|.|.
CASRQGRGRYEKLFF
TGTGCCAGCAGGCAGGGGCGGGGGAGGTATGAAAAACTGTTTTTT
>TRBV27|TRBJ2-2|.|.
CASSFLGLSGELFF
TGTGCCAGCAGTTTTTTGGGACTCTCCGGGGAGCTGTTTTTT
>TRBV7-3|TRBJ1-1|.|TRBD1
CASSLGQPSRELNTEAFF
TGTGCCAGCAGCCTGGGACAGCCCTCGAGGGAACTGAACACTGAAGCTTTCTTT
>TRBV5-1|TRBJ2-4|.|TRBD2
CASSLVAGGPGIQYF
TGCGCCAGCAGCTTGGTAGCGGGAGGGCCGGGCATTCAGTACTTC
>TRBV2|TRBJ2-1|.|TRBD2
CANKREENNEQFF
TGTGCCAATAAGCGGGAAGAGAACAATGAGCAGTTCTTC
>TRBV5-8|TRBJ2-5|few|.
CASSLDFGPQETQYF
TGTGCCAGCAGCTTGGATTTTGGCCCCCAGGAGACCCAGTACTTC
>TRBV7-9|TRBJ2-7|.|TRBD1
CASSLAWAGGYEQYF
TGTGCCAGCAGCCTTGCTTGGGCAGGGGGTTACGAGCAGTACTTC
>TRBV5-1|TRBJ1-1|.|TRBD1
CASSLTGGRTEAFF
TGCGCCAGCAGCCTGACAGGGGGAAGAACTGAAGCTTTCTTT
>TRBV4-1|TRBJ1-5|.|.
CASSPRGSGQPQHF
TGCGCCAGCAGTCCTCGAGGGTCCGGTCAGCCCCAGCATTTT
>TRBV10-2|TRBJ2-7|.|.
CASRDRDFYEQYF
TGCGCCAGCAGAGACAGGGACTTCTACGAGCAGTACTTC
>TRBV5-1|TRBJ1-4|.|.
CASSLAMGHEKLFF
TGCGCCAGCAGCTTGGCCATGGGCCATGAAAAACTGTTTTTT
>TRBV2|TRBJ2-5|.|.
CASTGLSESETQYF
TGTGCCAGCACCGGTCTTAGCGAGTCAGAGACCCAGTACTTC
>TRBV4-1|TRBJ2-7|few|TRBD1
CASSQAPGGSYEQYF
TGCGCCAGCAGCCAAGCCCCAGGGGGCTCGTACGAGCAGTACTTC
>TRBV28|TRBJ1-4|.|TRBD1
CASSSFRQGEEAANEKLFF
TGTGCCAGCAGTTCCTTCCGGCAGGGGGAAGAGGCGGCTAATGAAAAACTGTTTTTT
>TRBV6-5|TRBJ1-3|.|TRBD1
CASRGTAGRNTIYF
TGTGCCAGCAGAGGGACAGCCGGGAGAAACACCATATATTTT
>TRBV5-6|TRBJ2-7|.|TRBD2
CASSALAGGNYEQYF
TGTGCCAGCAGCGCTTTAGCGGGAGGGAACTACGAGCAGTACTTC
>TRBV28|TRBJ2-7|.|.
CASRIDSSYEQYF
TGTGCCAGCAGGATCGACAGCTCCTACGAGCAGTACTTC
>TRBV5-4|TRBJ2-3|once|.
CASSLEGTRTDTQYF
TGTGCCAGCAGCTTGGAGGGGACTCGAACAGATACGCAGTATTTT
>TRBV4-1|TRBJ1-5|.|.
CASSQAGILNQPQHF
TGCGCCAGCAGCCAAGCCGGGATCCTTAATCAGCCCCAGCATTTT
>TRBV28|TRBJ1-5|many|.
CASSKGPSNQPQHF
TGTGCCAGCAGTAAGGGGCCTAGCAATCAGCCCCAGCATTTT
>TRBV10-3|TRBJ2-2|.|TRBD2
CAISESGLAGNTGELFF
TGTGCCATCAGTGAGTCGGGACTAGCGGGTAACACCGGGGAGCTGTTTTTT
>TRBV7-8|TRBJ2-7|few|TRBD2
CASSTTSGATYEQYF
TGTGCTAGCAGCACTACTAGCGGGGCAACCTACGAGCAGTACTTC
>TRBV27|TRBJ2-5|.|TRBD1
CASSLQGQVKQETQYF
TGTGCCAGCAGCCTACAGGGGCAGGTAAAACAAGAGACCCAGTACTTC
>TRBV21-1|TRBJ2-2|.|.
CASSAPGAGELFF
TGTGCCAGCAGCGCCCCAGGGGCCGGGGAGCTGTTTTTT
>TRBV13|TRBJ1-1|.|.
CASSPPDSLNTEAFF
TGTGCCAGCAGCCCTCCGGACAGCCTGAACACTGAAGCTTTCTTT
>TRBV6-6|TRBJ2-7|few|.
CASSYIAGSSYEQYF
TGTGCCAGCAGTTACATCGCGGGGAGCTCCTACGAGCAGTACTTC
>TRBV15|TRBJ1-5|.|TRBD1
CATSSPYRGQPQHF
TGTGCCACCAGCAGCCCCTACAGGGGTCAGCCCCAGCATTTT